Here is one TCR beta chain with its context. Its target is not known. This sample is part of a study of T cells after posttransplantation cyclophosphamide. Whole-study findings and limits: Tissue-infiltrating T cells from skin or gut overlapped little with blood T cells.

A marrow graft followed busulfan-fludarabine conditioning, with cyclophosphamide on days +3 and +4. Clones were sequenced by immunoSEQ multiplex PCR, and TCRdb holds only the in-frame ones, with some missing. The repertoire holds 20,000 or so clones, with 80% to 90% as singletons. The source of this sequence is a female patient in her 30s who received an allogeneic stem cell transplant from an unrelated donor, was CMV-positive, and had no GVHD. Some T cells may be provided by the graft donor. This sample comprised PBMCs, obtained after allogeneic stem cell transplant with posttransplant cyclophosphamide.

The CDR3 region is CASSPRTSGGTDTQYF. DNA of the CDR3: TGTGCCAGCAGCCCTAGGACTAGCGGGGGCACAGATACGCAGTATTTT. The chain recombines TRBV7-6 with TRBJ2-3; 12 bases are shared with TRBD2. V was clipped by 5 bases and J by 1 base; unmatched bases: 4. Looked up from germline, CDR1 is SGHVS and CDR2 is FNYEAQ. There are 16 residues in the CDR3.